Below, 21 T cell receptor beta chains from the same sample are listed, as sequenced in a study of technical replicates of blood from a few donors. Libraries were prepared by immunoSEQ multiplex PCR; TCRdb keeps only in-frame clonotypes and omits some of them. Here the sample spans just over 60,000 clones, around 87% being singletons. Sample: PBMCs. The receptors derive from a human donor in good health. Some clones in this sample may be carry-over from other donors' samples.

The CDR3 DNA follows: TGTGCCAGCAGCTTAGAGGCGGGGGTTGTTGAGCAGTTCTTC. Its protein is CASSLEAGVVEQFF. The rearrangement links TRBV11-2 to TRBJ2-1, with 7 bases aligning to TRBD2. Germline-derived CDR1 and CDR2 are SGHAT and FQNNGV. This CDR3 is 14 amino acids long. Unmatched junction bases numbered 5, after V lost 0 bases and J lost 9 bases.

Here the CDR3 reads CLGKGVRNEQFF. In DNA form, the CDR3 reads TGTTTAGGAAAGGGAGTGCGGAATGAGCAGTTCTTC. This sequence joins TRBV19 and TRBJ2-1, with D possibly TRBD2 on 5 matching bases. The CDR3 length is 12 residues. From germline, CDR1 is LNHDA and CDR2 SQIVND (reference sequence).

This chain uses TRBV6-1 with TRBJ2-7, with D perhaps matching TRBD1 (5 bases). The CDR3 contains 14 residues. Germline CDR1 is MNHNS and CDR2 is SASEGT. With 11 bases removed from V and 2 bases from J, the gap between germline ends came to 19 bases. The CDR3 sequence is CAVLGRQLTYEQYF. In nucleotides, the CDR3 is TGTGCCGTCCTCGGGCGACAGTTGACCTACGAGCAGTACTTC.

The table lists this clone with a count of one. The chain uses TRBV20-1 and TRBJ1-5, with 9 nucleotides matching TRBD1. J was trimmed by 14 bases and V by 2 bases; bases with no gene match: 1. This CDR3 is built from 10 residues. Germline-derived CDR1 and CDR2 are DFQATT and SNEGSKA (reference sequence). The CDR3 sequence: CSARRDREHF. The CDR3 DNA sequence: TGCAGTGCTAGAAGGGACAGGGAGCATTTT.

The chain links TRBV29-1 to TRBJ1-2; D remains unclear. The CDR3 is made up of 11 amino acids. V was pared by 4 bases and J by 3 bases, with 6 bases between. The germline gives CDR1 SQVTM, CDR2 ANQGSEA. CDR3 in amino acids: CSVGRDYGYTF. CDR3 DNA: TGCAGCGTTGGGAGGGACTATGGCTACACCTTC.

The chain links TRBV7-8 to TRBJ2-7, with TRBD1 matching over 10 bases. Germline CDR1 and CDR2: SGHVS and FQNEAQ. V was clipped by 6 bases and J by 3 bases; unmatched bases: 2. The CDR3 has 13 residues. For the CDR3, the DNA is TGTGCCAGCAGTAGGACAGGGGGCTACGAGCAGTACTTC. Its translation is CASSRTGGYEQYF.

The chain couples TRBV4-2 to TRBJ2-6; TRBD1 matches 8 bases. The CDR3 has 19 residues. The V gene's germline CDR1 is LGHNA and CDR2 YNFKEQ. J lost 2 bases, V lost 2 bases, and 11 bases had no gene match. CDR3: CASSQISFRGPTGANVLTF. In nucleotides, the CDR3 is TGTGCCAGCAGCCAAATTTCCTTCAGGGGGCCCACTGGGGCCAACGTCCTGACTTTC.

This clone was seen only a few times. This chain uses TRBV11-3 with TRBJ2-1; TRBD2 matches at 8 bases. CDR3 length equals 14 residues. Per germline, CDR1 SGHNT and CDR2 YENEEA. Germline trimming cut 2 bases from V and 4 bases from J; bases unmatched to any gene: 1. The CDR3 region has the DNA TGTGCCAGCAGCTTAAGCGGGAGATACAATGAGCAGTTCTTC. Translating gives CASSLSGRYNEQFF.

The chain joins TRBV6-5 to TRBJ2-2; 7 nucleotides align to TRBD2. This CDR3 is built from 15 residues. Germline values: CDR1 MNHEY, CDR2 SVGAGI. V shed 6 bases, J shed 5 bases, and the junction held 9 bases outside the gene matches. The CDR3 loop is CASSLGTTKTGELFF. In DNA form, the CDR3 reads TGTGCCAGCAGCCTCGGGACTACCAAAACCGGGGAGCTGTTTTTT.

V is TRBV5-1 and J is TRBJ1-3; D possibly corresponds to TRBD1 (6 bases). V lost 0 bases and J lost 4, with 11 bases in between. CDR3 size: 15 residues. CDR1 SGHRS and CDR2 YFSETQ come from the germline V gene. The CDR3 reads CASSLGQAAGNTIYF. The CDR3 bases are TGCGCCAGCAGCTTGGGACAGGCGGCCGGAAACACCATATATTTT. Supplemented by reference TRBV5-1 and TRBJ1-3, the full variable domain reads KAGVTQTPRYLIKTRGQQVTLSCSPISGHRSVSWYQQTPGQGLQFLFEYFSETQRNKGNFPGRFSGRQFSNSRSEMNVSTLELGDSALYLCASSLGQAAGNTIYFGEGSWLTVV.

The V gene is TRBV11-2, the J gene TRBJ1-1; D is unclear. Trimming removed 3 bases at V and 0 bases at J, with 8 bases between. The length of the CDR3 is 14 residues. Germline CDR1 and CDR2: SGHAT and FQNNGV. The CDR3: CASSLGSLNTEAFF. The CDR3 nucleotides read TGTGCCAGCAGCTTGGGCAGTTTGAACACTGAAGCTTTCTTT. The full variable domain, in which reference TRBV11-2 and TRBJ1-1 provide the parts outside the CDR3, is EAGVAQSPRYKIIEKRQSVAFWCNPISGHATLYWYQQILGQGPKLLIQFQNNGVVDDSQLPKDRFSAERLKGVDSTLKIQPAKLEDSAVYLCASSLGSLNTEAFFGQGTRLTVV.

The V gene is TRBV6-5, the J gene TRBJ1-1; 7 nucleotides line up with TRBD1. This CDR3 is built from 14 residues. Germline CDR1 is MNHEY and CDR2 is SVGAGI. Unmatched junction bases numbered 7, after V lost 8 bases and J lost 1 base. CDR3 residues: CASVYRGSNTEAFF. As DNA, the CDR3 is TGTGCCAGCGTCTACAGGGGATCGAACACTGAAGCTTTCTTT.

This clone was detected only once. The V and J genes are TRBV14 and TRBJ2-5; 10 nucleotides align to TRBD2. The V gene end was trimmed by 5 bases and the J gene end by 4 bases; junction bases not matched to a gene: 1. Germline CDR1 SGHDN, CDR2 FVKESK. The CDR3 extends over 13 amino acids. As DNA, the CDR3 is TGTGCCAGCAGCGGACTAGCGGTAGAGACCCAGTACTTC. This encodes CASSGLAVETQYF.

This clone is judged medium-sized. The rearrangement links TRBV10-3 to TRBJ1-1, with TRBD1 identical over 8 bases. After removal of 6 bases from V and 1 base from J, the junction contained 1 base not matched to a gene. Germline loops: CDR1 ENHRY, CDR2 SYGVKD. The length of the CDR3 is 13 residues. DNA for the CDR3: TGTGCCATCAGAGGACAGGGGAACACTGAAGCTTTCTTT. Translated: CAIRGQGNTEAFF.

The V and J genes are TRBV23-1 and TRBJ2-2, with 7 bases aligning to TRBD1. TRBV23-1 is identified as an open reading frame with a role that is uncertain. J lost 4 bases, V lost 4 bases, and 3 bases had no gene match. The length of the CDR3 is 14 residues. CDR3 in DNA: TGCGCCAGCAGTCGACAGGGTGTCACCGGGGAGCTGTTTTTT. Translated, it gives CASSRQGVTGELFF.

The rearrangement links TRBV14 to TRBJ2-3; 9 bases match TRBD2. V shed 4 bases, J shed 2 bases, and the junction held 10 bases outside the gene matches. This CDR3 contains 17 residues. The V gene's germline CDR1 is SGHDN and CDR2 FVKESK. The CDR3: CASSLRLAATLTDTQYF. For the CDR3, the DNA is TGTGCCAGCAGCCTCAGACTAGCGGCAACCCTCACAGATACGCAGTATTTT.

The chain uses TRBV7-2 and TRBJ1-4; TRBD1 matches 9 bases. CDR1 and CDR2 (germline): SGHTA, FQGNSA. There are 13 residues in the CDR3. Trimming at V came to 5 bases and at J to 10 bases, leaving 5 bases not matched to a gene. The CDR3 bases are TGTGCCAGCAGCGACCGACAGGGGGGAAAACTGTTTTTT. Translating gives CASSDRQGGKLFF.

V and J are TRBV6-5 and TRBJ1-3, with TRBD1 matching 8 bases. V lost 2 bases, J lost 4 bases, and 4 bases stayed unmatched. CDR1 and CDR2 (germline): MNHEY, SVGAGI. The CDR3 length is 15 residues. This chain's CDR3 is CASSYQGQAGNTIYF. As DNA, the CDR3 is TGTGCCAGCAGTTACCAGGGACAGGCGGGAAACACCATATATTTT.

The chain couples TRBV19 to TRBJ1-1; no reliable D call. The CDR3 length is 17 residues. Trimming cost V 4 bases and J 3 bases, with 21 bases left between them. Germline CDR1 LNHDA, CDR2 SQIVND (reference sequence). CDR3 protein: CASSKMSAYREDTEAFF. CDR3 DNA: TGTGCCAGTAGTAAGATGTCAGCCTACCGGGAGGACACTGAAGCTTTCTTT. Filled out from reference TRBV19 and TRBJ1-1, the complete variable domain reads DGGITQSPKYLFRKEGQNVTLSCEQNLNHDAMYWYRQDPGQGLRLIYYSQIVNDFQKGDIAEGYSVSREKKESFPLTVTSAQKNPTAFYLCASSKMSAYREDTEAFFGQGTRLTVV.

As to this clone: The sample carries other DNA sequences with the same CDR3. V usage is TRBV6-5 and J usage is TRBJ1-3, with unresolved D. Between the trimmed V and J ends, which lost 6 bases and 1 base, there was a span of 7 bases. The germline V gene has CDR1 MNHEY and CDR2 SVGAGI. The CDR3 is 13 residues long. CDR3 sequence (DNA): TGTGCCAGCAGACGGTATTCTGGAAACACCATATATTTT. Its translation: CASRRYSGNTIYF.

This chain uses TRBV4-2 with TRBJ2-7; 7 bases map to TRBD1. The length of the CDR3 is 16 residues. From germline, CDR1 is LGHNA and CDR2 YNFKEQ. With V trimmed by 1 base and J by 0 bases, 6 bases remained unmatched. The CDR3 region is CASSQASGGGSYEQYF. For the CDR3, the DNA is TGTGCCAGCAGCCAAGCTTCAGGGGGTGGCTCCTACGAGCAGTACTTC.